This TCR beta chain originates from a study of blood T cell repertoires in COVID-19. In the study's own analysis: Reference gene primer amplification gave estimated nucleated cell counts. Profiled with immunoSEQ multiplex PCR; TCRdb holds only in-frame clones, not every one. The DNA was the basis for D and trimming; V, J and clone size are from that table. Among some 340,000 clones, 85% to 95% were seen once, and the ten largest hold almost 4%. Cohorts were determined from participant-reported clinical history. V dropped 0 bases and J dropped 4; count of bases not matched to a gene: 2. The CDR3 is made up of 15 amino acids. Germline assignment: CDR1 MNHEY and CDR2 SVGAGI.

This sequence was found in a woman under 40 who had been exposed to COVID-19. This chain uses TRBV6-5 with TRBJ2-2; 7 bases line up with TRBD1. The sample comprised PBMCs or T cells enriched from blood (not recorded which). The CDR3 spells CASSYSTGFTGELFF. In nucleotides, the CDR3 is TGTGCCAGCAGTTACTCGACAGGGTTCACCGGGGAGCTGTTTTTT.